The T cell receptor beta chain described here comes from a study of T cells after yellow fever vaccination. For the study at large: Preparation of the low-cell-number fractions used SMART-Seq v4 Ultra Low Input.

One entry per CDR3 protein, called by TCRdb with MiXCR from the 5' RACE reads. The sample yields 450,000 to 650,000 distinct CDR3 sequences, approximately 13% seen once. Germline loops: CDR1 SGHTA, CDR2 FQGNSA. The CDR3 consists of 16 residues. The V end lost 1 base, the J end lost 2 bases, and 12 bases lay between the germline ends. The receptor was derived from a man aged 30 to 39 who received the YFV17D yellow fever vaccine. The chain links TRBV7-2 to TRBJ1-3; D not certain. Material: PBMCs, obtained on the day of the yellow fever booster vaccination. CDR3 sequence: CASSLDMAATGNTIYF. Written as DNA, the CDR3 is TGTGCCAGCAGCTTAGACATGGCTGCGACTGGAAACACCATATATTTT.